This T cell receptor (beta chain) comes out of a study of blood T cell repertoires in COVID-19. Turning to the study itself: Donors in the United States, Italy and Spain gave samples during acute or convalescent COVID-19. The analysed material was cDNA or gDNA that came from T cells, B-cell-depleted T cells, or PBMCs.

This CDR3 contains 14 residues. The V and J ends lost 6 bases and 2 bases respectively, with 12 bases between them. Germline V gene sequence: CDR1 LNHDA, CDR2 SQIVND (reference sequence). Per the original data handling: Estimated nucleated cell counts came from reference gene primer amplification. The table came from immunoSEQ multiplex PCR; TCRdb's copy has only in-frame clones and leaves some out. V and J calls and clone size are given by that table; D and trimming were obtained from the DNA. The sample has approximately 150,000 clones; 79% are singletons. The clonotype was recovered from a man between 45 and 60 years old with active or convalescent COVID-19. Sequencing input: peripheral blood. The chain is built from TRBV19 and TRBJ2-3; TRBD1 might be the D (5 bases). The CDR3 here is CASRQGRVTDTQYF. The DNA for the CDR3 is TGTGCCAGTAGGCAGGGAAGAGTCACAGATACGCAGTATTTT.